The T cell receptor (beta chain) described here comes from a study of T cell responses to AZD1222 COVID-19 vaccine. As for this clone: The antigen remains unidentified.

Study-level points and caveats: Spike-specific TCR breadth and depth both grew after two AZD1222 doses. Recipients of AZD1222 seropositive at baseline numbered only 6 or 7. In all cases, repertoires were sampled only after the peak T cell response. Along spike, vaccine-associated CD4 TCRs were found throughout, with dominance at 160-218 and 743-854.

Germline V lookup: CDR1 MNHNY, CDR2 SVGAGI (reference sequence). J gave up 0 bases and V 5 bases, and 11 bases lay outside the gene matches. CDR3 size: 17 residues. Repertoires were generated with immunoSEQ multiplex PCR, while TCRdb's copy carries only in-frame clones and drops some. Of roughly 53,000 clones listed, roughly 80% are singletons. The J gene is TRBJ1-1, the V gene TRBV6-6, with TRBD1 matching 8 bases. The source is an adult in good health. This sample comprised peripheral blood, obtained on day 0 of AZD1222 vaccination. The CDR3 DNA reads as TGTGCCAGCAGTCCCTCCGGGACAGGAGGAGTGAACACTGAAGCTTTCTTT. Translating gives CASSPSGTGGVNTEAFF.